This T cell receptor (beta chain) originates from a study of beta chain features in type 1 diabetes. Study findings and constraints: In the patient group, naive, central memory and Treg TCRB repertoires seemed more alike than in the healthy donor group. Lower insertion and higher deletion counts appeared at VDJ junctions in type 1 diabetes patients. Unsettled here was the matter of whether HLA type influences TCRB rearrangement.

Trimming cost V 5 bases and J 3 bases, with 10 bases left between them. Germline CDR1 reads PRHDT; CDR2 reads FYEKMQ (reference sequence). This CDR3 is built from 13 residues. This clone was seen more than once but under ten times. The antigen remains unidentified. All of the isolated RNA was reverse transcribed, so expressed TCRB transcripts were sequenced. Assay: immunoSEQ multiplex PCR; the TCRdb copy retains only in-frame clones and omits some. The table lists a few hundred thousand clones, 9.6% of them singletons. CD4+ naive, central memory, regulatory and stem cell-like memory subsets were isolated by sorting on CD45RO/CCR7/CD25/CD127/CD95/CD27.

The V and J genes are TRBV13 and TRBJ2-5, with D possibly TRBD2 on 5 matching bases. Sequenced input: naive CD4+ T cells from blood. This TCR was sampled from a woman younger than 30 in good health. CDR3 DNA: TGTGCCAGCAGCCGAGGGCCCGAAGAGACCCAGTACTTC. Protein product: CASSRGPEETQYF.